The clone carrying this TCR beta chain was found many times. The antigen is unknown. The sample is drawn from a study of response to subunit inactivated influenza vaccine. Findings of the study overall: It was suggested by the authors that few new T cells are recruited by each seasonal influenza vaccination.

The germline V gene has CDR1 ENHRY and CDR2 SYGVKD. J was trimmed by 5 bases and V by 8 bases; bases with no gene match: 5. The CDR3 is made up of 14 amino acids. One entry per CDR3 protein results from TCRdb running MiXCR on the RT-PCR reads. The sample includes some 800,000 distinct CDR3 sequences, over 20% of them seen just once. The sequence was collected from a man aged 50 to 59 who received an inactivated influenza vaccine. This chain links TRBV10-3 with TRBJ2-1, with TRBD2 identical over 11 bases. Sequenced here: PBMCs from blood, sampled roughly 5 days after vaccination. The CDR3: CAIGTSGPHNEQFF. In DNA form, the CDR3 reads TGTGCCATCGGGACTAGCGGACCTCACAATGAGCAGTTCTTC.